These 23 T cell receptor beta chains came from one sample sequenced in a study of type 1 regulatory T cells. Their antigens remain unidentified. TCRdb reanalysed the reads using MiXCR and keeps one entry per CDR3 protein. The data show over 14,000 distinct CDR3 sequences, roughly 13% seen once. Sequenced material: cultured T cells, either the whole culture or a sorted T cell fraction (not recorded which). These receptors were obtained from a human donor in good health.

The V gene is TRBV29-1, the J gene TRBJ2-5, with a possible D match to TRBD2 (6 bases). The V and J ends lost 7 bases and 5 bases respectively, with 8 bases between them. The CDR3 totals 10 residues. Germline values: CDR1 SQVTM, CDR2 ANQGSEA. CDR3 bases: TGCAGCGGCGGAGGGGAGACCCAGTACTTC. This sequence encodes CSGGGETQYF.

The V gene is TRBV5-1, the J gene TRBJ2-3; 9 bases match TRBD2. The V gene's germline CDR1 is SGHRS and CDR2 YFSETQ. This CDR3 contains 14 residues. After removal of 5 bases from V and 6 bases from J, the junction contained 7 bases not matched to a gene. CDR3 region: CASRPTGLADTQYF. The DNA for the CDR3 is TGCGCCAGCAGACCAACTGGACTAGCGGATACGCAGTATTTT.

This clonotype came up many times. The CDR3 here is CASSSYGLEAFF. The CDR3 DNA reads as TGTGCCAGCAGCTCCTACGGCCTTGAAGCTTTCTTT. The chain joins TRBV7-2 to TRBJ1-1, with unresolved D. The length of the CDR3 is 12 residues. The germline gives CDR1 SGHTA, CDR2 FQGNSA. V shed 4 bases and J shed 7 bases, with 10 bases lying between them. Combining the CDR3 with reference TRBV7-2 and TRBJ1-1 gives the whole variable domain GAGVSQSPSNKVTEKGKDVELRCDPISGHTALYWYRQSLGQGLEFLIYFQGNSAPDKSGLPSDRFSAERTGGSVSTLTIQRTQQEDSAVYLCASSSYGLEAFFGQGTRLTVV.

This clonotype was recorded many times. The V call is TRBV7-2, the J call TRBJ2-7; D not resolved. Trimming took off 2 bases at V and 3 bases at J, with 11 bases between the two ends. Germline lookup yields CDR1 SGHTA and CDR2 FQGNSA. The CDR3 has 14 amino acids. CDR3 DNA: TGTGCCAGCAGCTTAAATGACATCTTCTACGAGCAGTACTTC. Translation gives CASSLNDIFYEQYF.

The sample holds a few counts of this clonotype. A read error may be the cause here, since a much bigger clone is one base away. This rearrangement joins TRBV6-5 to TRBJ2-1; a possible D gene is TRBD2 (5 bases). The germline V gene has CDR1 MNHEY and CDR2 SVGAGI. The CDR3 loop spans 16 amino acids. CDR3 residues: CASSRSGGLSYNGQFF. The CDR3 DNA is TGTGCCAGCAGCCGTTCGGGCGGGCTCTCCTACAATGGGCAGTTCTTC.

J is TRBJ2-5 and V is TRBV2; TRBD1 might be the D (6 bases). With 6 bases removed from V and 5 bases from J, the gap between germline ends came to 10 bases. Germline-derived CDR1 and CDR2 are SNHLY and FYNNEI. This CDR3 has 12 amino acids. The CDR3 loop reads CASSRGQETQYF. The CDR3 bases are TGTGCCAGCAGCAGGGGTCAGGAGACCCAGTACTTC.

The sample holds many counts of this clonotype. For the CDR3, the DNA is TGTGCCAGCAGAAAACGGCGTGGGGCCGAAAAACTGTTTTTT. Amino acid sequence: CASRKRRGAEKLFF. The rearrangement joins TRBV6-5 to TRBJ1-4; weak D call: TRBD1 (5 bases). The CDR3 loop spans 14 amino acids. V was trimmed by 6 bases and J by 8 bases, leaving 16 bases between them. Germline-derived CDR1 and CDR2 are MNHEY and SVGAGI.

The table lists this clonotype with a few counts. CDR3 bases: TGCGCCAGCAGCCGAGCCCGGGAGGGGCAGTTCTTC. The encoded protein is CASSRAREGQFF. The gene calls are TRBV5-1 and TRBJ2-1, with 8 positions matching TRBD2. CDR1 and CDR2 (germline): SGHRS, YFSETQ. The junction had 6 bases not matched to a gene; V was cut back by 4 bases and J by 12 bases. This CDR3 region has 12 residues.

In this sample, this clonotype turned up a few times. The chain is built from TRBV28 and TRBJ2-1; unclear D gene. The germline CDR1 and CDR2 sequences are MDHEN and SYDVKM. This CDR3 is built from 15 residues. The V gene lost 7 bases and the J gene lost 4 bases, with 17 bases spanning the gap. The CDR3, as DNA: TGTGCCAGCACCAACACACAGATTCGATACAATGAGCAGTTCTTC. It specifies CASTNTQIRYNEQFF.

This clonotype has at least ten counts. J is TRBJ2-3 and V is TRBV5-6; TRBD1 might be the D (6 bases). This CDR3 has 14 amino acids. With 2 bases removed from V and 4 bases from J, the gap between germline ends came to 11 bases. Germline V gene lookup returns CDR1 SGHDT and CDR2 YYEEEE. In nucleotides, the CDR3 is TGTGCCAGCAGCTTCAGGGCAGGGGCAGATACGCAGTATTTT. This encodes CASSFRAGADTQYF.

This clonotype was recorded a few times. The chain couples TRBV5-6 to TRBJ2-7, with D hard to call. Germline-derived CDR1 and CDR2 are SGHDT and YYEEEE. The CDR3 is 13 amino acids. Between the trimmed V and J ends, which lost 2 bases and 1 base, there was a span of 7 bases. CDR3 nucleotides: TGTGCCAGCAGCTTCAGTGGGTCCTACGAGCAGTACTTC. Translation: CASSFSGSYEQYF.

A word on this clonotype: A single base separates this from a much larger clone, so it may be a read error. The chain has TRBV19 and TRBJ2-3; D possibly matches TRBD1 or TRBD2 (6 bases each). The CDR3 is 14 residues long. The germline CDR1 and CDR2 sequences are LNHDA and SQIVND (reference sequence). The CDR3 protein is CAGSMGGATDTQYF. CDR3 coding DNA: TGTGCCGGTAGTATGGGGGGCGCCACAGATACGCAGTATTTT.

This clonotype was observed at least ten times. This chain links TRBV15 with TRBJ1-5, with 7 positions matching TRBD1. Germline-derived CDR1 and CDR2 are LNHNV and YYDKDF (reference sequence). V dropped 5 bases and J dropped 0; count of bases not matched to a gene: 7. This CDR3 contains 16 residues. CDR3 bases: TGTGCCACCAGCGGGGACAGCCTAATTAGCAATCAGCCCCAGCATTTT. Amino acid sequence: CATSGDSLISNQPQHF.

Worth noting for this clonotype: A read error is likely here: a far larger clone is one base away. This chain joins TRBV5-6 and TRBJ2-1; maybe TRBD1 (5 bases). The CDR3 extends over 13 amino acids. Germline CDR1 is SGHDT and CDR2 is YYEEEE. CDR3 sequence reads: CVSSFLQGSEQFF. CDR3 nucleotide sequence: TGTGTCAGCAGCTTTTTGCAGGGTAGTGAGCAGTTCTTC.

The CDR3 here is CASSDRSGGGTDTQYF. In DNA form, the CDR3 reads TGTGCCAGCAGTGATCGGTCGGGAGGGGGAACAGATACGCAGTATTTT. The gene calls are TRBV25-1 and TRBJ2-3, with TRBD2 matching over 8 bases. The germline CDR1 and CDR2 sequences are MGHDK and SYGVNS. J lost 3 bases, V lost 3 bases, and 8 bases had no gene match. This CDR3 comprises 16 residues. The entire variable domain, with the rest obtained from reference TRBV25-1 and TRBJ2-3, is as follows: EADIYQTPRYLVIGTGKKITLECSQTMGHDKMYWYQQDPGMELHLIHYSYGVNSTEKGDLSSESTVSRIRTEHFPLTLESARPSHTSQYLCASSDRSGGGTDTQYFGPGTRLTVL.

In its sample, this clonotype was seen many times. The rearrangement joins TRBV6-2 or TRBV6-3 to TRBJ2-7; D may be TRBD2 (6 bases). V lost 7 bases to trimming and J lost 3 bases, with 10 bases between them. The CDR3 totals 12 residues. Germline-derived CDR1 and CDR2 are MNHEY and SVGEGT. CDR3 DNA sequence: TGTGCCAGCATGAGGGGAGGCTACGAGCAGTACTTC. This sequence encodes CASMRGGYEQYF.

The J gene is TRBJ1-6, the V gene TRBV5-1; D is unclear. The germline V and J ends were trimmed by 2 bases and 7 bases, with 13 bases remaining between them. CDR1 is SGHRS and CDR2 is YFSETQ in the germline V gene. The CDR3 extends over 15 amino acids. The CDR3 is CASSFGGNSNSPLHF. CDR3 nucleotides: TGCGCCAGCAGCTTCGGAGGGAATTCAAATTCACCCCTCCACTTT.

Note on this clonotype: This likely stems from a read error, as it lies one base from a far larger clone. The chain carries TRBV5-5 and TRBJ2-2, with TRBD2 matching 8 bases. Germline V lookup: CDR1 SGHKS, CDR2 YYEKEE (reference sequence). The CDR3 consists of 15 residues. CDR3 protein: CASSLSNSGNGELFF. CDR3 bases: TGCGCCAGCAGCTTGTCGAATAGCGGGAACGGGGAGCTGTTTTTT.

To note about this clonotype: This may stem from a read error, because a much larger clone lies one nucleotide away. This sequence joins TRBV5-1 and TRBJ2-4, with TRBD2 matching over 8 bases. Germline CDR1 reads SGHRS; CDR2 reads YFSETQ. CDR3 length equals 15 residues. The CDR3 loop is CASNLEESGRTIQYF. Here the CDR3 DNA reads TGCGCCAGCAACTTGGAGGAAAGCGGGAGAACCATTCAGTACTTC.

V and J are TRBV3-1 and TRBJ2-7; D call uncertain. The CDR3 is made up of 15 amino acids. The ends were cut back, 3 bases at V and 1 base at J, with 13 bases in the middle. The germline gives CDR1 LGHDT, CDR2 YNNKEL (reference sequence). In nucleotides, the CDR3 is TGTGCCAGCAGCCAGGGTCCGGTTTATTCCTACGAGCAGTACTTC. Translation gives CASSQGPVYSYEQYF.

In this sample, this clonotype turned up many times. The chain has TRBV19 and TRBJ1-1, with 9 bases lining up with TRBD1. Germline values: CDR1 LNHDA, CDR2 SQIVND (reference sequence). This CDR3 has 15 amino acids. The V gene end was trimmed by 8 bases and the J gene end by 2 bases; junction bases not matched to a gene: 9. CDR3 sequence reads: CASSGQGLDNTEAFF. The CDR3 DNA reads TGTGCCAGTTCGGGACAGGGTCTGGATAACACTGAAGCTTTCTTT.

The sample holds many counts of this clonotype. V gene TRBV5-5 combines with J gene TRBJ2-7; D perhaps matches TRBD2 (5 bases). V dropped 2 bases and J dropped 4 bases, with 13 bases sitting between them. Germline CDR1 SGHKS, CDR2 YYEKEE (reference sequence). The CDR3 runs to 14 residues. The CDR3: CASSLEGFPYEQYF. In DNA, the CDR3 is TGTGCCAGCAGCTTAGAGGGATTTCCGTACGAGCAGTACTTC. The full variable domain, its missing parts supplied by reference TRBV5-5 and TRBJ2-7, is DAGVTQSPTHLIKTRGQQVTLRCSPISGHKSVSWYQQVLGQGPQFIFQYYEKEERGRGNFPDRFSARQFPNYSSELNVNALLLGDSALYLCASSLEGFPYEQYFGPGTRLTVT.

There are many counts of this clonotype. The V gene is TRBV7-2, the J gene TRBJ2-3; 8 bases are a match to TRBD1. The CDR3 consists of 13 residues. Germline CDR1 is SGHTA and CDR2 is FQGNSA. Losses at the gene ends were 4 bases for V and 11 bases for J; bases not matched to a gene: 8. The CDR3 DNA reads TGTGCCAGCAGCTCACAGACAGGGGATTGGCAGTATTTT. It yields the protein CASSSQTGDWQYF.